This TCR beta chain was obtained from a study of molecular identifiers for immune sequencing clone quantification. This clonotype was recorded a few times. The antigen is unknown. Compared with germline, one end of the junction differs, possibly owing to a read error. TCRdb re-called the PCR reads through MiXCR, storing one row per CDR3 protein. In the table there are 300,000 to 350,000 distinct CDR3 sequences, about 20% of which are singletons. Between roughly 19,000 and 1,100,000 sorted cells, with 10%, 30% or 50% RNA, yielded naive CD8 libraries. Researchers sorted naive CD8 T cells as cells that were CD8+CD4-CCR7+CD45RA+. This CDR3 spans 15 amino acids. Germline V gene data show CDR1 as PRHDT and CDR2 as FYEKMQ (reference sequence). General study results and limits: Barcodes shared by identical TCR molecules could lead to underestimated sizes of highly expanded clones. Clones exceeding 20 RNA copies carried over 98% of effector molecules but under 1% of naive-cell molecules.

Source material: naive CD8+ T cells from blood, with Jurkat cell RNA spiked in. Stated subset: FACS-sorted CD8+CD4-CCR7+CD45RA+ naive T cells. The TCR sequence derives from a human donor in good health. Some libraries in this study had Jurkat cell RNA spiked in. The V call is TRBV13, the J call TRBJ1-1; 9 positions match TRBD1. The CDR3, as DNA: TGTGCCAGCAGCCAAAGGGGACAGGGAAACACTGAAGCTCTCTTT. It specifies CASSQRGQGNTEALF.